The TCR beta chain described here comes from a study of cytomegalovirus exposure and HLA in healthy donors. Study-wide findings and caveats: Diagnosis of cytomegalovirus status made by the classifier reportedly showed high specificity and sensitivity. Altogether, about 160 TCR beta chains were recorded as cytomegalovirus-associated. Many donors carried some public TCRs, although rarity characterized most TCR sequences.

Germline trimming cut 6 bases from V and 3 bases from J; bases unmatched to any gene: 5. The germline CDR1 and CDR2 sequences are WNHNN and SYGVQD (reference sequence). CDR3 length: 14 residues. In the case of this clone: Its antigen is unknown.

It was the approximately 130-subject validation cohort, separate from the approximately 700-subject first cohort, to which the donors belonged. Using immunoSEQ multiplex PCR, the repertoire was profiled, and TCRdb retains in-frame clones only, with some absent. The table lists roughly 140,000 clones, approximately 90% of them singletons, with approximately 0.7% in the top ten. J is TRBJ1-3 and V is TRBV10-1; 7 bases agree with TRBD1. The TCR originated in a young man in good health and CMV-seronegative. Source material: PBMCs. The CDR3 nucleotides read TGCGCCAGCAGCGCTGGGACAGATGGAAACACCATATATTTT. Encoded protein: CASSAGTDGNTIYF.